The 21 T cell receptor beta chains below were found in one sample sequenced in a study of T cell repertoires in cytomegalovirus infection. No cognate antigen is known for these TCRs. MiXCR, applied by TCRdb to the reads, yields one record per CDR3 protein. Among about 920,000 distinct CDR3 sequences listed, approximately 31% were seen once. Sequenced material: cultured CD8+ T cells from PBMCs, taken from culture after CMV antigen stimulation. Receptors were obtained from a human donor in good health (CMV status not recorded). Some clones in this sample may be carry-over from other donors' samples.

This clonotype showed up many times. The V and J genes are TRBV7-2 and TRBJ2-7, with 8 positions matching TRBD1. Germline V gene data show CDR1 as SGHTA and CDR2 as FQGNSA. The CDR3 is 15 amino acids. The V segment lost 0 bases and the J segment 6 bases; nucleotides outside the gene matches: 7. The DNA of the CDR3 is TGTGCCAGCAGCTTAGCCCCGGACAGGGCGGGCGAGCAGTACGTC. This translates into CASSLAPDRAGEQYV.

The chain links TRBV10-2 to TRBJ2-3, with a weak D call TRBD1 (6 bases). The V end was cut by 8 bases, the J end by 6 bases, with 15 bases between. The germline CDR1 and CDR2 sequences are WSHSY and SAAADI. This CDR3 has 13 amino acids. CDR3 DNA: TGCGCCAGCGAGCCCAATACAGGGGATACGCAGTATTTT. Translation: CASEPNTGDTQYF.

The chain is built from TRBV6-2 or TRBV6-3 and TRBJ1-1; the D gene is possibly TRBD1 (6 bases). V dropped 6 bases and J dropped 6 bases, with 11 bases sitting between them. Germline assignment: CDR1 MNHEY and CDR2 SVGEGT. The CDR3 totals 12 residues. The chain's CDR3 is CASSRTAPEAFF. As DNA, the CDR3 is TGTGCCAGCAGCCGGACAGCCCCTGAAGCTTTCTTT.

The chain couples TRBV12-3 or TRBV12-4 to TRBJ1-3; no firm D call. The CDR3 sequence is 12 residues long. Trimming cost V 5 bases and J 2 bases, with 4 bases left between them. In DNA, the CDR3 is TGTGCCAGCAGTCAGCCTGGAAACACCATATATTTT. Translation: CASSQPGNTIYF.

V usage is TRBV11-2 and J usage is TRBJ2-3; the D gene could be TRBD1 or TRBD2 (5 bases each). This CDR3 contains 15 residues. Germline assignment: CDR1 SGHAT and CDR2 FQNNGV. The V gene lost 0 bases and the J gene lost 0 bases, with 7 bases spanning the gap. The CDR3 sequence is CASSLEWGSTDTQYF. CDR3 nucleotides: TGTGCCAGCAGCTTAGAATGGGGGAGCACAGATACGCAGTATTTT. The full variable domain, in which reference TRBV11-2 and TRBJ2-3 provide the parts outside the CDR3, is EAGVAQSPRYKIIEKRQSVAFWCNPISGHATLYWYQQILGQGPKLLIQFQNNGVVDDSQLPKDRFSAERLKGVDSTLKIQPAKLEDSAVYLCASSLEWGSTDTQYFGPGTRLTVL.

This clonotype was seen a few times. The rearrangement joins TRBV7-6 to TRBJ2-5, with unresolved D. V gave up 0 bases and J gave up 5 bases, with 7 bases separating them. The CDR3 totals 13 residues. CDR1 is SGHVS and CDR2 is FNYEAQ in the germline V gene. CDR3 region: CASSLAPRETQYF. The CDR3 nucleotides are TGTGCCAGCAGCTTAGCGCCAAGGGAGACCCAGTACTTC.

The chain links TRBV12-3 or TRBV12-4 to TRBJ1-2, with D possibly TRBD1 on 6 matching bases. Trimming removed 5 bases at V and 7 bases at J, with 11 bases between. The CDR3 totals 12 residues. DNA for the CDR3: TGTGCCAGCAGTCCGACAGGTCGTGGCTACACCTTC. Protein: CASSPTGRGYTF.

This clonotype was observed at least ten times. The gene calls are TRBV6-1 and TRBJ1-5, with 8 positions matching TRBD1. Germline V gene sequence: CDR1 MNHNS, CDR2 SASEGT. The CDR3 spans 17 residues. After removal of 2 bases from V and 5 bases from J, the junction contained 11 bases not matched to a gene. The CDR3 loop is CASSESPTGEDDQPQHF. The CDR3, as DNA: TGTGCCAGCAGTGAAAGCCCGACAGGGGAGGACGATCAGCCCCAGCATTTT.

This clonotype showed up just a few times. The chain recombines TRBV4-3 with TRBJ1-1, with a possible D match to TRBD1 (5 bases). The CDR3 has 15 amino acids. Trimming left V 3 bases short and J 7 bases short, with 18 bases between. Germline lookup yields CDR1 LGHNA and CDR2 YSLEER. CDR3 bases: TGCGCCAGCAGCCAGAGGGGTCTTCTCGAGGGTGAAGCTTTCTTT. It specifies CASSQRGLLEGEAFF.

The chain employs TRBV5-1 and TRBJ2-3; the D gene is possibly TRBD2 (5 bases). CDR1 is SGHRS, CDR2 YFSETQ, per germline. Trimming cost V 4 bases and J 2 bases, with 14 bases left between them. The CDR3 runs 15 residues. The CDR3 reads CASSPGKLNTDTQYF. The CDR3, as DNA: TGCGCCAGCAGCCCGGGAAAGCTAAACACAGATACGCAGTATTTT. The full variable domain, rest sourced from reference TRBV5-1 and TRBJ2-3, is KAGVTQTPRYLIKTRGQQVTLSCSPISGHRSVSWYQQTPGQGLQFLFEYFSETQRNKGNFPGRFSGRQFSNSRSEMNVSTLELGDSALYLCASSPGKLNTDTQYFGPGTRLTVL.

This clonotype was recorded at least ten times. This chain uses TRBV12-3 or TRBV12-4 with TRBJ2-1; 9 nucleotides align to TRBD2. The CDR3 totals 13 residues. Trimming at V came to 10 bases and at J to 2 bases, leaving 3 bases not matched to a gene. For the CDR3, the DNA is TGTGCCATAGAGCGGGGGGCCTACAATGAGCAGTTCTTC. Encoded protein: CAIERGAYNEQFF.

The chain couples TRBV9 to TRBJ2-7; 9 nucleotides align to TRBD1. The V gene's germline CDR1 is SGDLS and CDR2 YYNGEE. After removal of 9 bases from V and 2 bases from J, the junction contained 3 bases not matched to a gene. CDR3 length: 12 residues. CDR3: CATQGAAYEQYV. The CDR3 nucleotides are TGTGCCACACAGGGGGCGGCCTACGAGCAGTACGTC.

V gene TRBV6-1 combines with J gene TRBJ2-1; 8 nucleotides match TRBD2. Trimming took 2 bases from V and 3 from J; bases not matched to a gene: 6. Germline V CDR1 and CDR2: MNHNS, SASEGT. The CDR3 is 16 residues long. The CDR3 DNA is TGTGCCAGCAGTGAATTAGCGGGGTCCTTCTACAATGAGCAGTTCTTC. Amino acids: CASSELAGSFYNEQFF.

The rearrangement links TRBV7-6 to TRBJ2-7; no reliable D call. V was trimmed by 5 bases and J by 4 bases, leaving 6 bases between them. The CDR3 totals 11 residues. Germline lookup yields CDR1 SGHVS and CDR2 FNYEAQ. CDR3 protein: CASSEQYEQYF. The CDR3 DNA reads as TGTGCCAGCAGCGAACAGTACGAGCAGTACTTC.

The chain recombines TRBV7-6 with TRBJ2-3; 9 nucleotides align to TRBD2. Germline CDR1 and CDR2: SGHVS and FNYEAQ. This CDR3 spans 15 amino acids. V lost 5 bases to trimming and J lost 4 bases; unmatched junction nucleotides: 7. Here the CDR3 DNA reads TGTGCCAGCAGCCCGCTAGCGGGGAATCCAGATACGCAGTATTTT. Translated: CASSPLAGNPDTQYF.

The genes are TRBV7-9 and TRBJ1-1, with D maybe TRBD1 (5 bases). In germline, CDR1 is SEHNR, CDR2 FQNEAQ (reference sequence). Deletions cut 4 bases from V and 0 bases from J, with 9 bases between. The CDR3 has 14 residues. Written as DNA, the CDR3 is TGTGCCAGCAGCTCCAGGGCGATGAACACTGAAGCTTTCTTT. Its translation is CASSSRAMNTEAFF. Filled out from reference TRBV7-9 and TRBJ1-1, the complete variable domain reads DTGVSQNPRHKITKRGQNVTFRCDPISEHNRLYWYRQTLGQGPEFLTYFQNEAQLEKSRLLSDRFSAERPKGSFSTLEIQRTEQGDSAMYLCASSSRAMNTEAFFGQGTRLTVV.

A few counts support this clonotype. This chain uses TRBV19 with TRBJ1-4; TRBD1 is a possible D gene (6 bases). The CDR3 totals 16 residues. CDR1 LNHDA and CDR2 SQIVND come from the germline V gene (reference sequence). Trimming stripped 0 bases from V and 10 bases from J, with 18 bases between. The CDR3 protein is CASSIDLRDPRGKLFF. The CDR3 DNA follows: TGTGCCAGTAGTATAGATCTCCGGGACCCCAGGGGAAAACTGTTTTTT.

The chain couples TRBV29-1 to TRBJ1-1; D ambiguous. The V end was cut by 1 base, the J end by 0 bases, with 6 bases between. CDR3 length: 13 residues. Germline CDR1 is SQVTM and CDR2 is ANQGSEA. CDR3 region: CSVEGDLNTEAFF. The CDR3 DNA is TGCAGCGTTGAAGGGGATTTGAACACTGAAGCTTTCTTT.

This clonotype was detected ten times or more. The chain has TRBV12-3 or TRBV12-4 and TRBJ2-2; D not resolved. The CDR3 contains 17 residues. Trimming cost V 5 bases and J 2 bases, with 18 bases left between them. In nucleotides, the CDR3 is TGTGCCAGCAGTCTTACCCCCGGTCTAAGAAACACCGGGGAGCTGTTTTTT. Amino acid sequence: CASSLTPGLRNTGELFF.

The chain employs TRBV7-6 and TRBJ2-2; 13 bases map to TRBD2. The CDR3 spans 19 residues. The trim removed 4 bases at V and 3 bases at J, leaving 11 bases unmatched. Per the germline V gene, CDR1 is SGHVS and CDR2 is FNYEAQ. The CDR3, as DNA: TGTGCCAGCAGCTCCCCCCCACTAGCGGGGGGGAGTTACACCGGGGAGCTGTTTTTT. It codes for CASSSPPLAGGSYTGELFF.

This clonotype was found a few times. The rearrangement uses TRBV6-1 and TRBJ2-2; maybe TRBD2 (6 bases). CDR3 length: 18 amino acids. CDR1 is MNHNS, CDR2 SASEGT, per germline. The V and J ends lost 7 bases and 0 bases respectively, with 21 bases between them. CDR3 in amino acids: CASTPRGVAGPNTGELFF. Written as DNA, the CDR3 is TGTGCCAGCACTCCCCGGGGAGTGGCGGGACCGAACACCGGGGAGCTGTTTTTT.